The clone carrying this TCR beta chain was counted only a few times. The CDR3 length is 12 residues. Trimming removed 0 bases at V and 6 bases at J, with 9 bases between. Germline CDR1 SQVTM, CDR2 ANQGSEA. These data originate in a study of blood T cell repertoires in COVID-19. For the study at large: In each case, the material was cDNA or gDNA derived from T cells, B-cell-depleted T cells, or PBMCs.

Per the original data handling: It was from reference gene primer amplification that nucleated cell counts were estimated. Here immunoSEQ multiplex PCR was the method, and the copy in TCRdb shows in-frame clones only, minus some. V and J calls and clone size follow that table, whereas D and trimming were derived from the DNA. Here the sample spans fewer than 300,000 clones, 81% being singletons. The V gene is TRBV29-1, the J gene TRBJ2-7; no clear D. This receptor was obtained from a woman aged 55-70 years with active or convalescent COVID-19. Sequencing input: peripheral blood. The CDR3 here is CSVEDPAREQYF. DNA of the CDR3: TGCAGCGTTGAAGATCCCGCGCGCGAGCAGTACTTC.